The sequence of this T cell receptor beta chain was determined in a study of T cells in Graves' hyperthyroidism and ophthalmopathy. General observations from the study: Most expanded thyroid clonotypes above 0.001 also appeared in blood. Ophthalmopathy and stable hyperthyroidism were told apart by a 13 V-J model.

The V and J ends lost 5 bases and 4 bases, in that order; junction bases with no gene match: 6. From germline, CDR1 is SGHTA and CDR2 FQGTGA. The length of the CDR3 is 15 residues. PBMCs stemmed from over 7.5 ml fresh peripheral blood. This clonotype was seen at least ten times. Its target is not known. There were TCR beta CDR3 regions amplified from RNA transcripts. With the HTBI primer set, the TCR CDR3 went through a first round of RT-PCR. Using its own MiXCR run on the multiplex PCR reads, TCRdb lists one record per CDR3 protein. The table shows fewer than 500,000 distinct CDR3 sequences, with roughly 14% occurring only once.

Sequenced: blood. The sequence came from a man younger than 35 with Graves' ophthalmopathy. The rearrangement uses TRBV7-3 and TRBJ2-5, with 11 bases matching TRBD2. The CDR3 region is CASSRGLAERETQYF. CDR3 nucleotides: TGTGCCAGCAGCCGGGGACTAGCGGAGAGAGAGACCCAGTACTTC. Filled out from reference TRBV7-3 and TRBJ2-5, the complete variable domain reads GAGVSQTPSNKVTEKGKYVELRCDPISGHTALYWYRQSLGQGPEFLIYFQGTGAADDSGLPNDRFFAVRPEGSVSTLKIQRTERGDSAVYLCASSRGLAERETQYFGPGTRLLVL.